This T cell receptor beta chain was recorded in a study of blood T cell repertoires in COVID-19. Study context: Sites across the United States, Italy and Spain contributed samples from acute and convalescent COVID-19. PBMCs, B-cell-depleted T cells, or T cells provided the cDNA or gDNA that made up the material.

This clone was counted a few times. Other DNA sequences of this sample code for an identical CDR3. V lost 3 bases and J lost 4; bases outside the gene matches: 0. Germline-derived CDR1 and CDR2 are MNHNS and SASEGT. The CDR3 runs 13 residues. As handled by the study authors: Reference gene primer amplification in the assay estimated nucleated cell counts. The repertoire was sequenced with immunoSEQ multiplex PCR; TCRdb's copy has only in-frame clones and lacks some. V, J and clone size derive from that table, while D and trimming were established from the DNA sequence. The sample has more than 85,000 clones, 72% seen once.

The sequencing input was peripheral blood. The sequence was obtained from a woman aged 60-75 years with acute or convalescent COVID-19. The rearrangement uses TRBV6-1 and TRBJ1-2; 9 nucleotides match TRBD1. The CDR3: CASSETGGYGYTF. The CDR3 nucleotides are TGTGCCAGCAGTGAGACAGGGGGCTATGGCTACACCTTC.